This T cell receptor (beta chain) is drawn from a study of T cells after yellow fever vaccination. V gave up 4 bases and J gave up 0 bases, with 10 bases separating them. This CDR3 comprises 14 residues. The V gene's germline CDR1 is SGHTS and CDR2 YDEGEE. Findings and limits, study-wide: Within FACS-sorted repertoires, abundant clonotypes contaminating from the bulk population could be present.

A word on this clonotype: Its antigen is not identified.

UMIs were added to TCR cDNA along with a universal primer site when it was made by 5'RACE template switching. TCRdb fed the 5' RACE reads into MiXCR, producing one record per CDR3 protein. This sample has under 600,000 distinct CDR3 sequences, with roughly 13% found just once. The V call is TRBV5-8, the J call TRBJ1-1; no clear D. The receptor comes from a young man who received the YFV17D yellow fever vaccine. The input for sequencing was PBMCs, taken on the day of the yellow fever booster vaccination. CDR3 sequence reads: CASSRWAVNTEAFF. The DNA of the CDR3 is TGTGCCAGCAGCCGTTGGGCGGTGAACACTGAAGCTTTCTTT. Drawing the rest from reference TRBV5-8 and TRBJ1-1, the complete variable domain is EAGVTQSPTHLIKTRGQQATLRCSPISGHTSVYWYQQALGLGLQFLLWYDEGEERNRGNFPPRFSGRQFPNYSSELNVNALELEDSALYLCASSRWAVNTEAFFGQGTRLTVV.